The clone carrying this T cell receptor beta chain was observed once. This entry is derived from a study of technical replicates of blood from a handful of donors. V was clipped by 3 bases and J by 5 bases, with 13 bases between them. The CDR3 totals 14 residues. Per the germline V gene, CDR1 is ENHRY and CDR2 is SYGVKD. Libraries were prepared by immunoSEQ multiplex PCR; TCRdb keeps only in-frame clonotypes and omits some of them. The data hold around 67,000 clones, with nearly 97% observed a single time. Input material: T cells isolated from PBMCs. This chain uses TRBV10-3 with TRBJ1-2, with a tentative D call TRBD1 (5 bases). This clonotype originated in a human donor in good health. CDR3 DNA sequence: TGTGCCATCAGTGACCAGACAGAGTGGTATGGCTACACCTTC. Its protein product is CAISDQTEWYGYTF.